This note documents a single TCR beta chain sequence. Its antigen is not known. The data derive from a study of cytomegalovirus exposure and HLA in healthy donors. Study information: Around 76% of 300 to 450 genotyped donors fell in the Caucasian-associated ancestry cluster.

With 60 Vbeta and 13 Jbeta primers, the PCR was carried out. TCRdb keeps only in-frame clones here, not all; method: immunoSEQ multiplex PCR. The sample lists fewer than 200,000 clones, about 88% occurring once. There are 20 residues in the CDR3. Germline V gene data show CDR1 as SGDLS and CDR2 as YYNGEE. Trimming took 4 bases from V and 3 from J; bases not matched to a gene: 14. Broader study findings: HLA alleles were associated with 15,000 to 20,000 TCR beta sequences in a later analysis at 0.05 false discovery rate. Many donors carried some public TCRs, although rarity characterized most TCR sequences.

The receptor was derived from a girl under three years old in good health and CMV-seronegative. This chain uses TRBV9 with TRBJ2-3, with 16 bases lining up with TRBD2. Sequencing used PBMCs. CDR3 sequence: CASSPHPGTSGRALTDTQYF. DNA of the CDR3: TGTGCCAGCAGCCCCCACCCCGGGACTAGCGGGAGGGCCCTGACAGATACGCAGTATTTT. Variable domain in full (rest from reference TRBV9 and TRBJ2-3): DSGVTQTPKHLITATGQRVTLRCSPRSGDLSVYWYQQSLDQGLQFLIQYYNGEERAKGNILERFSAQQFPDLHSELNLSSLELGDSALYFCASSPHPGTSGRALTDTQYFGPGTRLTVL.